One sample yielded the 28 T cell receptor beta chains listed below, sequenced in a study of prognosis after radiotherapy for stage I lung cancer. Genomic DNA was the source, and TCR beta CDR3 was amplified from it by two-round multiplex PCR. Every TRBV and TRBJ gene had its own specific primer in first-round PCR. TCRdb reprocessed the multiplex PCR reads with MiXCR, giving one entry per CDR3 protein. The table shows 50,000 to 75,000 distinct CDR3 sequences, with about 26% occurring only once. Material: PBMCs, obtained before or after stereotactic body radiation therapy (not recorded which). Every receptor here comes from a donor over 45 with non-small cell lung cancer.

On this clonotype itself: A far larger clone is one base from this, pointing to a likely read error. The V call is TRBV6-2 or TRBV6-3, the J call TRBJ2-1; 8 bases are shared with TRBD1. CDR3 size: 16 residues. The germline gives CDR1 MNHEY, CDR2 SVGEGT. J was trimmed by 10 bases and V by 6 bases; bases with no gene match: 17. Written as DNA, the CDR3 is TGTGCCAGCAGCCCTACCGGACAGGGTATCTCCTACGAGCAGTTCTTC. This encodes CASSPTGQGISYEQFF.

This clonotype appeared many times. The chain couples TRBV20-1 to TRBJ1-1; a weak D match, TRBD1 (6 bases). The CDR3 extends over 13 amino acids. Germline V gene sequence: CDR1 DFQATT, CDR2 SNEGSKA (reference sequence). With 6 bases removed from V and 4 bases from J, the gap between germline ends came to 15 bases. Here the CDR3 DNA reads TGCAGTGCACCCCGGGGGCGAGGCACTGAAGCTTTCTTT. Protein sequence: CSAPRGRGTEAFF.

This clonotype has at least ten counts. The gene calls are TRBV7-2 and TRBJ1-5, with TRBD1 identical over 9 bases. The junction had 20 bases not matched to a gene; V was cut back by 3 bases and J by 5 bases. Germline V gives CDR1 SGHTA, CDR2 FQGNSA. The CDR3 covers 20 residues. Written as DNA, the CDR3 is TGTGCCAGCAGCTTTAGGGGGCCCTCCGGTGGGACAGGGAATTATCAGCCCCAGCATTTT. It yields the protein CASSFRGPSGGTGNYQPQHF.

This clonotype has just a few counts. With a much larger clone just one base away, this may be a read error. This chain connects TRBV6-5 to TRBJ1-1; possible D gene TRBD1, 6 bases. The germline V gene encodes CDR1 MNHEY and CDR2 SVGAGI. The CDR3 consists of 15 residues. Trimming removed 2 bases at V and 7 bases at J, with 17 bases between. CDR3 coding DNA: TGTGCCAGCAGTTACGCGGACAGAGCCTTTCTTGAAGCTTTCTTT. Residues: CASSYADRAFLEAFF.

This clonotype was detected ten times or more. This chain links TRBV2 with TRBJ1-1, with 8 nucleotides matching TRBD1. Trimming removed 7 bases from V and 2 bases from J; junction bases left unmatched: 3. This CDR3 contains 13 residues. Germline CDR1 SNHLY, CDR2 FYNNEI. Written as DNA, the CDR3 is TGTGCCAGCAACGGACAGGGTAACACTGAAGCTTTCTTT. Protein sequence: CASNGQGNTEAFF.

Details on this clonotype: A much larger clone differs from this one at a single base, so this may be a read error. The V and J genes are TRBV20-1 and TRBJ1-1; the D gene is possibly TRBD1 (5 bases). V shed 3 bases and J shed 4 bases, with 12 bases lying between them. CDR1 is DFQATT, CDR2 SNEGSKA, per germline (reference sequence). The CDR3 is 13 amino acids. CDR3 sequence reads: CSARRGPVTEAFF. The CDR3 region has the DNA TGCAGTGCTAGGCGGGGACCCGTCACTGAAGCTTTCTTT.

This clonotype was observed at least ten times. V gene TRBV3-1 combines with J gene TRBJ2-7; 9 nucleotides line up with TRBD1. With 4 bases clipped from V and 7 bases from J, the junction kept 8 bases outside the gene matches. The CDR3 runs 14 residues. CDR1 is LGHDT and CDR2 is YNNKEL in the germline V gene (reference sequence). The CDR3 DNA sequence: TGTGCCAGCAGCCTTACAGGGGGCTCGAGAGAGCAGTACTTC. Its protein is CASSLTGGSREQYF.

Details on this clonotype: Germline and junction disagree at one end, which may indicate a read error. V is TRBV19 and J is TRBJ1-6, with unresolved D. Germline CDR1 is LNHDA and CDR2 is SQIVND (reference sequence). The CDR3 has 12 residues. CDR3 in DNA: TGTGCCAGTAGTACTGGCGTTTCAACCCTCCAATTT. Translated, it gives CASSTGVSTLQF.

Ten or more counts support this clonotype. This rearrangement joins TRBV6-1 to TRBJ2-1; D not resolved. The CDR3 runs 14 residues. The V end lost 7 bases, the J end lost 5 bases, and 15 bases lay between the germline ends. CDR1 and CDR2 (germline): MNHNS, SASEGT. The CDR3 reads CASIRSDNHNEQFF. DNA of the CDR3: TGTGCCAGCATACGGAGCGACAACCACAATGAGCAGTTCTTC.

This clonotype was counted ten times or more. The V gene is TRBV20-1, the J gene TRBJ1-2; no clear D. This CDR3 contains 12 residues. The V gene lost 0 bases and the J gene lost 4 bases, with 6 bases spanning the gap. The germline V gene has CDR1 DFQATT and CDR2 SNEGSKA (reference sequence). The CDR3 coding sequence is TGCAGTGCTAGAGATTCAAGCTATGGCTACACCTTC. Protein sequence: CSARDSSYGYTF.

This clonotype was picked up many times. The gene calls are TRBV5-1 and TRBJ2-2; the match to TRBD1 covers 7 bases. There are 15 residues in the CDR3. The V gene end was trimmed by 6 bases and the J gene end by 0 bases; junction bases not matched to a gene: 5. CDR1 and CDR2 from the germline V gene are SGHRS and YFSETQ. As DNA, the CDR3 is TGCGCCAGCAACCCGGGACAGTCGAACACCGGGGAGCTGTTTTTT. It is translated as CASNPGQSNTGELFF.

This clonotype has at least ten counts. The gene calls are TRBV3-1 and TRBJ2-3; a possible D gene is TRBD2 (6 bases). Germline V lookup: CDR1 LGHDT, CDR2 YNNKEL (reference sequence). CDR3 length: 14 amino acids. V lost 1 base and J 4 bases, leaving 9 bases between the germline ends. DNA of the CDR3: TGTGCCAGCAGCCAAGCTAGCGATTCAGATACGCAGTATTTT. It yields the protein CASSQASDSDTQYF.

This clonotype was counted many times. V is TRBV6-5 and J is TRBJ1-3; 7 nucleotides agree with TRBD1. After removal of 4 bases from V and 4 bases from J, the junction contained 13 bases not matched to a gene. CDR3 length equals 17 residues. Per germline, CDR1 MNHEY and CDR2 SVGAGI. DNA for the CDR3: TGTGCCAGCAGTTTCGGCCCAGGGGGAGGTCGAGGAAACACCATATATTTT. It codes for CASSFGPGGGRGNTIYF.

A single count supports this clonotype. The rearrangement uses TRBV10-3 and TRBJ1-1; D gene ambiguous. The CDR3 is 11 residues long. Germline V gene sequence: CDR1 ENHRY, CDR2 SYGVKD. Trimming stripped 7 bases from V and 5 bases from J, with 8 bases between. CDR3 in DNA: TGTGCCATCACTCGAGGAACTGAAGCTTTCTTT. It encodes CAITRGTEAFF.

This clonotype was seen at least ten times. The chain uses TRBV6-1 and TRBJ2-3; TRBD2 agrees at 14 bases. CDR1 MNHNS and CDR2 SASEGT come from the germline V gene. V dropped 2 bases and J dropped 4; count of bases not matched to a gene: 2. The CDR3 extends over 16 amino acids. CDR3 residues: CASSEPTSGGADTQYF. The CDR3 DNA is TGTGCCAGCAGTGAACCGACTAGCGGGGGGGCAGATACGCAGTATTTT.

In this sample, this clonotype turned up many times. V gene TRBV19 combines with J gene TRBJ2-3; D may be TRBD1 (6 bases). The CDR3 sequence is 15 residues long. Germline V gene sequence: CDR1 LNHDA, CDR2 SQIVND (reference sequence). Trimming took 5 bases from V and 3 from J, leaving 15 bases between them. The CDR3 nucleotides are TGTGCCAGTAGTGTTCTCAGGGGTCGTACAGATACGCAGTATTTT. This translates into CASSVLRGRTDTQYF.

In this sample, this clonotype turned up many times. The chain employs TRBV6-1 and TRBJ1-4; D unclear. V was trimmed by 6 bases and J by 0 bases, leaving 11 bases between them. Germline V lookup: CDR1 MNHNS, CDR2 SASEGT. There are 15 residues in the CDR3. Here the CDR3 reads CASSPWGATNEKLFF. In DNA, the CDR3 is TGTGCCAGCAGCCCATGGGGAGCAACTAATGAAAAACTGTTTTTT.

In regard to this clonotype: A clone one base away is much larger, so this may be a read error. The CDR3 nucleotides are TGCTACGCGCGGGGGGCGGAGGAAAAACTGTTTTTT. Translated, it gives CYARGAEEKLFF. The chain is built from TRBV20-1 and TRBJ1-4; D is perhaps TRBD1 (6 bases). CDR3 size: 12 residues. CDR1 and CDR2 (germline): DFQATT, SNEGSKA (reference sequence).

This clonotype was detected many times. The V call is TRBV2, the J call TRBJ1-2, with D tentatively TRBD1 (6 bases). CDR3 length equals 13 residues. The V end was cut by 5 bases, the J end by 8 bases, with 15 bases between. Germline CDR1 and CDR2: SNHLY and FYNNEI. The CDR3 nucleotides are TGTGCCAGCAGTAACACAGGGCAGGGCGGCTACACCTTC. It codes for CASSNTGQGGYTF.

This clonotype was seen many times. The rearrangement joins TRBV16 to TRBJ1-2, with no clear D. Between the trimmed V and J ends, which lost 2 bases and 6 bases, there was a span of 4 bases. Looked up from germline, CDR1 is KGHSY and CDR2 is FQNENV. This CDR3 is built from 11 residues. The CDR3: CASSQIDGYTF. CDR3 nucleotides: TGTGCCAGCAGCCAAATCGATGGCTACACCTTC.

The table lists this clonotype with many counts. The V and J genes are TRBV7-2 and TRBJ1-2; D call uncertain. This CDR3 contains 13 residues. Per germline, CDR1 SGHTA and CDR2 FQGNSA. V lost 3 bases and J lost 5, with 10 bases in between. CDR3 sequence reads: CASSLYSDYGYTF. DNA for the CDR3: TGTGCCAGCAGCTTGTACAGCGATTATGGCTACACCTTC.

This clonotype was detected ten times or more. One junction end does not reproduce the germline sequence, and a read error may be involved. This chain's CDR3 is CASSQVQNSPLHF. The CDR3 DNA is TGCGCCAGCAGCCAAGTTCAAAATTCACCCCTCCACTTT. This chain joins TRBV3-1 and TRBJ1-6; D is ambiguous. Germline lookup yields CDR1 LGHDT and CDR2 YNNKEL (reference sequence). The CDR3 length is 13 residues.

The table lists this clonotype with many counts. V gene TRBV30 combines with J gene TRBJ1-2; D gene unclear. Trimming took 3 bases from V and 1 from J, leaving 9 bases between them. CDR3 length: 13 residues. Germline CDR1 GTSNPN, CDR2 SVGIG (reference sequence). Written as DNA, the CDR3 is TGTGCCTGGAGGGAGAAGATTAACTATGGCTACACCTTC. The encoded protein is CAWREKINYGYTF.

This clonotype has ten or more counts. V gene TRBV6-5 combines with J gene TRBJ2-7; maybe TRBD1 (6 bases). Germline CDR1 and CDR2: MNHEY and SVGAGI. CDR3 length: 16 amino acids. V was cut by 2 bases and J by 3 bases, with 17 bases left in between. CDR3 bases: TGTGCCAGCAGTTACATACAGGGTGAAGGGGACTACGAGCAGTACTTC. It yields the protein CASSYIQGEGDYEQYF.

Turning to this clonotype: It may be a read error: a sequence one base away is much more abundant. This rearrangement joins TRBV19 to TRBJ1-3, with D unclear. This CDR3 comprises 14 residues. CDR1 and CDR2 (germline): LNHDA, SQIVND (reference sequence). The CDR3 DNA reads TGTGTCAGTAGACTCGGGATCTCTGGAAACACCATATATTTT. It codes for CVSRLGISGNTIYF.

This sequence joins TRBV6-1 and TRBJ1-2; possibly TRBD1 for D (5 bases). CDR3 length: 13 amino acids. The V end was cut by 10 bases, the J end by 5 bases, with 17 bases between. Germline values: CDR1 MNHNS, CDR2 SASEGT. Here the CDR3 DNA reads TGTGCCATCATCACGAGGGGAGGGTATGGCTACACCTTC. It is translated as CAIITRGGYGYTF.

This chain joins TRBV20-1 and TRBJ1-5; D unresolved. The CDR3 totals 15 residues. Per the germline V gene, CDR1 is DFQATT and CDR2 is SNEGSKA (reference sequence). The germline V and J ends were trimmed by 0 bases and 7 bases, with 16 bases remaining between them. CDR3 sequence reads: CSARDSSPAGQPQHF. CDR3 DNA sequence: TGCAGTGCTAGAGATTCATCACCGGCGGGCCAGCCCCAGCATTTT.

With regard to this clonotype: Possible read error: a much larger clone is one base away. CDR3 sequence (DNA): TGTGCCAGCAGCTTAGGACAGGGTCCCTTGACGTACTTC. It is translated as CASSLGQGPLTYF. V gene TRBV7-2 combines with J gene TRBJ2-4; 7 nucleotides agree with TRBD1. The CDR3 is made up of 13 amino acids. V shed 1 base, J shed 15 bases, and the junction held 9 bases outside the gene matches. CDR1 is SGHTA and CDR2 is FQGNSA in the germline V gene.